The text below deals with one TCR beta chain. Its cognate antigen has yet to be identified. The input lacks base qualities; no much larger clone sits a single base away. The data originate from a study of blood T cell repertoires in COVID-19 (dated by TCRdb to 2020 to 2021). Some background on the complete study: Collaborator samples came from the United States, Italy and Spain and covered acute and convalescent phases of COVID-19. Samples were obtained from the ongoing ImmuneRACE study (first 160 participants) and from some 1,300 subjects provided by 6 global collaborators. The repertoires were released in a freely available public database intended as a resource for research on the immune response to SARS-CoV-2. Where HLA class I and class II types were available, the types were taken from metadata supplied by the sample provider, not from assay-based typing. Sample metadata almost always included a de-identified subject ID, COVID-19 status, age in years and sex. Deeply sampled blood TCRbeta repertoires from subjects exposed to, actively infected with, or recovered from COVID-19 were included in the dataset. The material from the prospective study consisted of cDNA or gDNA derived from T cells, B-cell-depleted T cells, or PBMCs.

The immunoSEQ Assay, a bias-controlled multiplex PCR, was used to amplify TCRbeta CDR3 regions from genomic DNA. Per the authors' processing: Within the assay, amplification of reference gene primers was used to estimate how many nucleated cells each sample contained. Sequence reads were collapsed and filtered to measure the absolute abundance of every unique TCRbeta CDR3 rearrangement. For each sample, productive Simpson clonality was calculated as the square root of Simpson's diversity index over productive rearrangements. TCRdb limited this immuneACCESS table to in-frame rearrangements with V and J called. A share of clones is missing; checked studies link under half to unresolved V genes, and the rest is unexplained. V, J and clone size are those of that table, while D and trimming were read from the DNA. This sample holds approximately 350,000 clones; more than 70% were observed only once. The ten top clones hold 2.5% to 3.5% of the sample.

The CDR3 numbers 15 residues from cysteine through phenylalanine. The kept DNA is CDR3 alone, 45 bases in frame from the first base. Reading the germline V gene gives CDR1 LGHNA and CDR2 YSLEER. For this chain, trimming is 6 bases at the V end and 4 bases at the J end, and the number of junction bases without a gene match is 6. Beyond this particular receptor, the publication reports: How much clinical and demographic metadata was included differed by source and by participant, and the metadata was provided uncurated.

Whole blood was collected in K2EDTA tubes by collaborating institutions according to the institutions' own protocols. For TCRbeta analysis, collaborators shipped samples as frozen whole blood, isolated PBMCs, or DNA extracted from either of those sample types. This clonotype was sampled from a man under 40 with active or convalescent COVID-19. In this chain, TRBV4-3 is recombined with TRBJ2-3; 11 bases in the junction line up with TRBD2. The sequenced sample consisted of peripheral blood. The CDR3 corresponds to CASSLAGGGSDTQYF. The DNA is TGCGCCAGCAGTCTAGCGGGGGGAGGCTCAGATACGCAGTATTTT.